This TCR beta chain was identified during a study of T-cell memory formation after mild COVID-19. Overall study: TCR clusters largely stayed donor specific. Regarding the study as a whole: Day 37-peaking second-wave clones had unconfirmed SARS-CoV-2 specificity. The pre-infection memory compartment contained some responding clones, suggesting cross-reactive memory joined.

The CDR3 has 16 amino acids. The junction had 9 bases not matched to a gene; V was cut back by 6 bases and J by 4 bases. Germline V gene lookup returns CDR1 MNHNY and CDR2 SVGAGI (reference sequence). TCRdb used MiXCR to reprocess the 5' RACE reads, holding one entry per CDR3 protein. Found here are a few hundred thousand distinct CDR3 sequences, roughly a tenth of them singletons; the top ten hold around 3.3%. Comments on this clonotype: What it binds is unknown.

Sequenced material: PBMCs or a T cell subset sorted from them (not recorded which). The TCR was taken from a young man who had mild COVID-19 (a few samples of this study predate the infection). Cell type and time point are not known. The V call is TRBV6-6, the J call TRBJ1-5; TRBD1 aligns across 10 bases. The CDR3 DNA is TGTGCCAGCAGATCGGGTGACAGGGGGCTTAATCAGCCCCAGCATTTT. It encodes CASRSGDRGLNQPQHF.